What follows is one T cell receptor beta chain and its context. What it binds is not known. This sample is drawn from a study of immune evolution from preneoplasia to lung adenocarcinoma. The study, taken as a whole, reports: Clonality was highest in normal lung, lower in later-stage lesions apparently.

Between about 2014 and 2018, patients underwent resection in Japan or China. The CDR3 contains 14 residues. Trimming took off 2 bases at V and 5 bases at J, with 13 bases between the two ends. CDR1 and CDR2 (germline): SGHDN, FVKESK. Profiled with immunoSEQ multiplex PCR; TCRdb holds only in-frame clones, not every one. The sample lists roughly 3,500 clones, 45% to 50% occurring once. This chain joins TRBV14 and TRBJ2-7; D tentatively reads TRBD1 or TRBD2 (6 bases each). This clonotype was obtained from a person aged 45-65 years with lung adenocarcinoma. Sequenced input: FFPE normal lung tissue adjacent to the tumor. The CDR3 sequence: CASSQRGARNEQYF. CDR3 bases: TGTGCCAGCAGCCAAAGGGGGGCGCGGAACGAGCAGTACTTC.